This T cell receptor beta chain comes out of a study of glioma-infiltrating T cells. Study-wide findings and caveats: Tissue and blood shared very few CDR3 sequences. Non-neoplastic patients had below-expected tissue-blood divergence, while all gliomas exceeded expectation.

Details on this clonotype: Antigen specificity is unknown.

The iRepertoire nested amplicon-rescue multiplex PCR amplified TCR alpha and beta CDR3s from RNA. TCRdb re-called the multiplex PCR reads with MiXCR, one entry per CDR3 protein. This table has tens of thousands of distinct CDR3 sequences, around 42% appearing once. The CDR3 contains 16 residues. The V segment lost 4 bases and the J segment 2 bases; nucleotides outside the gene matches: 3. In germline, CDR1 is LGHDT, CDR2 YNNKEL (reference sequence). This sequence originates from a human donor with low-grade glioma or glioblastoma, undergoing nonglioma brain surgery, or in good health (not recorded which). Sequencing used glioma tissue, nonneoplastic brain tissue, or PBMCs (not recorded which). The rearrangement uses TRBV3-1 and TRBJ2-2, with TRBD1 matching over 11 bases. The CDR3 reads CASSRTGGYNTGELFF. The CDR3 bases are TGTGCCAGCAGCCGGACAGGGGGCTACAACACCGGGGAGCTGTTTTTT.